This TCR beta chain was identified during a study of cytomegalovirus exposure and HLA in healthy donors. It was with 60 Vbeta and 13 Jbeta primers that the PCR ran. Here immunoSEQ multiplex PCR was the method, and the copy in TCRdb shows in-frame clones only, minus some. The repertoire has about 130,000 clones, approximately 80% of them found once; the top ten carry 0.95% to 1.5%. CDR3 size: 16 residues. V dropped 4 bases and J dropped 2; count of bases not matched to a gene: 11. CDR1 and CDR2 (germline): WSHSY, SAAADI. V usage is TRBV10-2 and J usage is TRBJ2-7, with 7 nucleotides matching TRBD1. The TCR sequence derives from a middle-aged man in good health and CMV-seronegative. The source material was PBMCs. The CDR3 DNA sequence: TGCGCCAGCAGTGTAAGACTAAACGGGACAGCCTACGAGCAGTACTTC. It specifies CASSVRLNGTAYEQYF.